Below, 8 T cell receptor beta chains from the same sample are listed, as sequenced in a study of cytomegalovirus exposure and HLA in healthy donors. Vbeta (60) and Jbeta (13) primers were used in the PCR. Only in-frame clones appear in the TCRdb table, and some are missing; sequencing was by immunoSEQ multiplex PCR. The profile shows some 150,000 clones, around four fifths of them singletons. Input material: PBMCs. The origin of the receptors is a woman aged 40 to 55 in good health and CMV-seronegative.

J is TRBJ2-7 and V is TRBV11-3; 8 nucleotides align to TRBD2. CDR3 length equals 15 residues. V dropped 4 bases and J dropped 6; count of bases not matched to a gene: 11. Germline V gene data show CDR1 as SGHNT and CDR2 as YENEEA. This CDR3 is CASSSEGLAGSEQYF. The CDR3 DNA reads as TGTGCCAGCAGCTCGGAAGGACTAGCAGGGTCCGAGCAGTACTTC. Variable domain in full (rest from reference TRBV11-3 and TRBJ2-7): EAGVVQSPRYKIIEKKQPVAFWCNPISGHNTLYWYLQNLGQGPELLIRYENEEAVDDSQLPKDRFSAERLKGVDSTLKIQPAELGDSAVYLCASSSEGLAGSEQYFGPGTRLTVT.

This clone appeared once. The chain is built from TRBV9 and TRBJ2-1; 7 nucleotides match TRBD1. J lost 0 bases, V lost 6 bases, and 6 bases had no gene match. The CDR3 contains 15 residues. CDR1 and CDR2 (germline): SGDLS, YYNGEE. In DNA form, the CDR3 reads TGTGCCAGCACCGCGACAGGGAGCTCCTACAATGAGCAGTTCTTC. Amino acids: CASTATGSSYNEQFF.

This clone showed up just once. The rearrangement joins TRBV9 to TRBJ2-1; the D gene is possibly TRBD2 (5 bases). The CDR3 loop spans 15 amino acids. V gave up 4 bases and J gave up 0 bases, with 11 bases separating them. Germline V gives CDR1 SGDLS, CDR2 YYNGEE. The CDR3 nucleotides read TGTGCCAGCAGCATGACTGAGGGCTCCTACAATGAGCAGTTCTTC. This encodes CASSMTEGSYNEQFF. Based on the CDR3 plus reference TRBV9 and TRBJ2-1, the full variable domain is DSGVTQTPKHLITATGQRVTLRCSPRSGDLSVYWYQQSLDQGLQFLIQYYNGEERAKGNILERFSAQQFPDLHSELNLSSLELGDSALYFCASSMTEGSYNEQFFGPGTRLTVL.

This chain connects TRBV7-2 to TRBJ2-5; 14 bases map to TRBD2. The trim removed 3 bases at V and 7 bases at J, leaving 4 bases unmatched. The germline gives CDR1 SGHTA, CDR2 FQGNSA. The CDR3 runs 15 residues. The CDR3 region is CASSFGTSGSGTQYF. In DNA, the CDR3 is TGTGCCAGCAGCTTTGGGACTAGCGGGAGTGGGACCCAGTACTTC.

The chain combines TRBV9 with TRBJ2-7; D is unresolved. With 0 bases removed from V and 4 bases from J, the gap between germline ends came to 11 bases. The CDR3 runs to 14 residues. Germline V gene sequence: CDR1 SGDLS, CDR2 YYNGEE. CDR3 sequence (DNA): TGTGCCAGCAGCGTAGGAACAGCCCATTACGAGCAGTACTTC. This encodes CASSVGTAHYEQYF.

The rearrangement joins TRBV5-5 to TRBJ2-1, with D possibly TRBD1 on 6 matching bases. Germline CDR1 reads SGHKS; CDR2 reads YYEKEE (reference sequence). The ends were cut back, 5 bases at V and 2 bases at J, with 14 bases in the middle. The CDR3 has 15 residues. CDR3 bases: TGTGCCAGCAGACCTCAGGGGACCCCCTACAATGAGCAGTTCTTC. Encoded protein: CASRPQGTPYNEQFF.

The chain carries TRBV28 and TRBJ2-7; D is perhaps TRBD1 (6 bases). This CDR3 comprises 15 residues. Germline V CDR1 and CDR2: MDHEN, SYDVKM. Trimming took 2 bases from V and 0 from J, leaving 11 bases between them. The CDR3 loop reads CASSLVGTTSYEQYF. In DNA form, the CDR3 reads TGTGCCAGCAGTTTAGTCGGGACAACCTCCTACGAGCAGTACTTC.

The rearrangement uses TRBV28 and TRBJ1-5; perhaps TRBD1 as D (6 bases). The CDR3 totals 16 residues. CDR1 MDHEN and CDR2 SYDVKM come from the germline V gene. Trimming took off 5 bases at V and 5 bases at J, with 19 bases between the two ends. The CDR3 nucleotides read TGTGCCAGCAGTCGCACGTCGGGGGGCCGGGATCAGCCCCAGCATTTT. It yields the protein CASSRTSGGRDQPQHF.